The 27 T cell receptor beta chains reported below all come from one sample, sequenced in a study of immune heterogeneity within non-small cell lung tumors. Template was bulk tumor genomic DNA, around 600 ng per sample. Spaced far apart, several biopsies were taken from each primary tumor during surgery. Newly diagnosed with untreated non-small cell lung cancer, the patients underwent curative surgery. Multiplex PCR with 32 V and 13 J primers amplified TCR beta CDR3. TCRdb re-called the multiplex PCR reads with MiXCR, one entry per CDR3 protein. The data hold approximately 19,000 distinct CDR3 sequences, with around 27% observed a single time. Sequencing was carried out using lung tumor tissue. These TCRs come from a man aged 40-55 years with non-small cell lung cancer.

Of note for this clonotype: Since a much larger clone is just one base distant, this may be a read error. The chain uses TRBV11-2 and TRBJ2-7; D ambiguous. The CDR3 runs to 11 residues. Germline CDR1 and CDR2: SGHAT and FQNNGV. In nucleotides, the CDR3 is TGTGCCAGCAGCTTACTCTACGAGCATTACTTC. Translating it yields CASSLLYEHYF.

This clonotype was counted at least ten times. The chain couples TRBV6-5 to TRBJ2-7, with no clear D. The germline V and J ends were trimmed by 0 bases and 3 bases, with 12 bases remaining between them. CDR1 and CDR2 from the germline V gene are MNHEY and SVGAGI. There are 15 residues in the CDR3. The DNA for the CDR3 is TGTGCCAGCAGTTACTCGACCCAGAGCTACTACGAGCAGTACTTC. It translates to CASSYSTQSYYEQYF.

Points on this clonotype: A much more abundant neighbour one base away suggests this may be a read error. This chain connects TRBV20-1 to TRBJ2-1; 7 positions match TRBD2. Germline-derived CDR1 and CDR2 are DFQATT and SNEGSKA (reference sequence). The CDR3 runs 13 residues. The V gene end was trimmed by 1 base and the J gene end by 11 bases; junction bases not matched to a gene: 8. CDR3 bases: TGCAGTGCTAGAGGGACTAGATGGAGTCAGCAGTTCTTC. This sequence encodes CSARGTRWSQQFF.

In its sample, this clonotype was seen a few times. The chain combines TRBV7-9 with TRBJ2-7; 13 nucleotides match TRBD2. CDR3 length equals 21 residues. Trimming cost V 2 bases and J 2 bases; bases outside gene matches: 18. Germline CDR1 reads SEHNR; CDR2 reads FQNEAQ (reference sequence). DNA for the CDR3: TGTGCCAGCAGCTTAAGTTTGGGCTTCGGACTAGCGGGAGAGGTAGCCTACGAGCAGTACTTC. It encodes CASSLSLGFGLAGEVAYEQYF. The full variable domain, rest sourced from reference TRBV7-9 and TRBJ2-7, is DTGVSQNPRHKITKRGQNVTFRCDPISEHNRLYWYRQTLGQGPEFLTYFQNEAQLEKSRLLSDRFSAERPKGSFSTLEIQRTEQGDSAMYLCASSLSLGFGLAGEVAYEQYFGPGTRLTVT.

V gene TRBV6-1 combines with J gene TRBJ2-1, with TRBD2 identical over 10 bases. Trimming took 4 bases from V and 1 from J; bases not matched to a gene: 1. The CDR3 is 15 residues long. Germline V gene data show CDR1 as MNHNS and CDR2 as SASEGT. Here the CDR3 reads CASSALAGSYNEQFF. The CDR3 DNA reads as TGTGCCAGCAGTGCACTAGCGGGGTCCTACAATGAGCAGTTCTTC.

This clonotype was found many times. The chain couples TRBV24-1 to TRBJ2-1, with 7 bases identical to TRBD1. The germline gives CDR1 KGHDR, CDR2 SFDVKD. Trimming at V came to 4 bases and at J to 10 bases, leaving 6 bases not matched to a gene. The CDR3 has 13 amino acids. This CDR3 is CATSEYTGDEQFF. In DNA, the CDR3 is TGTGCCACCAGTGAGTACACAGGGGACGAGCAGTTCTTC.

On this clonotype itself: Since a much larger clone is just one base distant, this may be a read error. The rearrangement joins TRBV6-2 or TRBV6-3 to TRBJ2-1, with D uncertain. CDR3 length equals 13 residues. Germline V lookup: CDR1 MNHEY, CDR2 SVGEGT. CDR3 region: CASSYSRANEKFF. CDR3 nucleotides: TGTGCCAGCAGTTACAGCAGAGCCAATGAGAAGTTCTTC.

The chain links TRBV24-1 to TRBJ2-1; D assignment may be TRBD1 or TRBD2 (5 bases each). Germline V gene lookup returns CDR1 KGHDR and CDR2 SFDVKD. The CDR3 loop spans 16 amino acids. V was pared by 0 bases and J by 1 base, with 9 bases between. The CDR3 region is CATSDLAGTSYNEQFF. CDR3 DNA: TGTGCCACCAGTGATTTGGCAGGGACGTCCTACAATGAGCAGTTCTTC.

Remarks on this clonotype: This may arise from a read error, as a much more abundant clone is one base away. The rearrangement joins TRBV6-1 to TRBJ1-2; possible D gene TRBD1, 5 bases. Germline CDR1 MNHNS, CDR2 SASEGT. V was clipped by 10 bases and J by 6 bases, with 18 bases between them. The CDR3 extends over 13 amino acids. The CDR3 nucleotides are TGTGCCATCAGACAACAGGTCTCCCATGGCTACACCTTC. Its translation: CAIRQQVSHGYTF.

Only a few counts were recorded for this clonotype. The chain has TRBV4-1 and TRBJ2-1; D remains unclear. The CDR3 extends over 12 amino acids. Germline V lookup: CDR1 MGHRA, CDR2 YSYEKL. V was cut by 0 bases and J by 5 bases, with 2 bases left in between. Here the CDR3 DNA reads TGCGCCAGCAGCCAAGAAAACAATGAGCAGTTCTTC. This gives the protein CASSQENNEQFF.

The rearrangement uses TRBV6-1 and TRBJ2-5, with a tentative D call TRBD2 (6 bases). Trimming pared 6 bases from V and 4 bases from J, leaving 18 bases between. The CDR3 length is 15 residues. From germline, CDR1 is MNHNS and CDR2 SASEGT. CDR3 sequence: CASRSRDSPGETQYF. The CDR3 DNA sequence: TGTGCCAGCAGATCCCGGGACTCCCCTGGAGAGACCCAGTACTTC.

In DNA, the CDR3 is TGTGCCAGCAGCTTAATAGGGACTAGCGTATATACGCAGTATTTT. Translating it yields CASSLIGTSVYTQYF. The rearrangement uses TRBV7-2 and TRBJ2-3; 10 nucleotides agree with TRBD2. V dropped 2 bases and J dropped 7; count of bases not matched to a gene: 6. This CDR3 spans 15 amino acids. CDR1 is SGHTA and CDR2 is FQGNSA in the germline V gene. The full variable domain, its missing parts supplied by reference TRBV7-2 and TRBJ2-3, is GAGVSQSPSNKVTEKGKDVELRCDPISGHTALYWYRQSLGQGLEFLIYFQGNSAPDKSGLPSDRFSAERTGGSVSTLTIQRTQQEDSAVYLCASSLIGTSVYTQYFGPGTRLTVL.

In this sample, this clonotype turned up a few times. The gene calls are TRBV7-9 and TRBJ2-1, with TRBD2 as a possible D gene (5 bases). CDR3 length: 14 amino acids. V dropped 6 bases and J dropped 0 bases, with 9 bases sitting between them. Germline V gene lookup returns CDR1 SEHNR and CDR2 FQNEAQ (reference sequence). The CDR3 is CASSSADSYNEQFF. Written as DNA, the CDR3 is TGTGCCAGCAGTTCAGCGGACTCCTACAATGAGCAGTTCTTC.

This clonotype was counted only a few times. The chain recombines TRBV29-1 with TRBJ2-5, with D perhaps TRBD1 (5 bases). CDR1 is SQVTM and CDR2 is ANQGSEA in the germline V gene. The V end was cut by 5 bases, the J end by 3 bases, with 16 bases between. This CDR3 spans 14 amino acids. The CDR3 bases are TGCAGCGTTAATGTGTACAGGTTGGAAGAGACCCAGTACTTC. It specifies CSVNVYRLEETQYF.

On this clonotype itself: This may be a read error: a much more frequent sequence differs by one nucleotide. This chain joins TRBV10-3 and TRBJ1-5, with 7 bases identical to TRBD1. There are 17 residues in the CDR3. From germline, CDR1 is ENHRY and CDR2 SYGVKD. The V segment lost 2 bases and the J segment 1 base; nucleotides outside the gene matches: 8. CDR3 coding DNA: TGTGCCATCAGTGAGACCCGACAGGGATTGAGCAATCAGCCCCAGCATTTT. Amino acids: CAISETRQGLSNQPQHF.

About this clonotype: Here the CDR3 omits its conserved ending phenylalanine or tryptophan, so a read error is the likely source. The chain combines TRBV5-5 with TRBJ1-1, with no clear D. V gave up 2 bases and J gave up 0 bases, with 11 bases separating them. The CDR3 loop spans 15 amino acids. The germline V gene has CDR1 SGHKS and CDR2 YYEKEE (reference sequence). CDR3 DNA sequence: TGTGCCAGCAGCTTAATAGTCACCATGAACACTGAAGCTTTCTAT. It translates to CASSLIVTMNTEAFY.

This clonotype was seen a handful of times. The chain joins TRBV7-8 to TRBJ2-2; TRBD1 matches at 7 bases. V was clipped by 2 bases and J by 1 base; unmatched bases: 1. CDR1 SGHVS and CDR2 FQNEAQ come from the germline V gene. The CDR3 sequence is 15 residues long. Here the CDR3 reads CASSLWDRNTGELFF. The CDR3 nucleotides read TGTGCCAGCAGCTTATGGGACAGGAACACCGGGGAGCTGTTTTTT.

As DNA, the CDR3 is TGTGCCAGCAGCTCCCAAGGGACTAGCGTAGGGACCCAGTACTTC. It specifies CASSSQGTSVGTQYF. The chain links TRBV3-1 to TRBJ2-5; 10 bases line up with TRBD2. After removal of 5 bases from V and 7 bases from J, the junction contained 10 bases not matched to a gene. The CDR3 has 15 residues. Germline V lookup: CDR1 LGHDT, CDR2 YNNKEL (reference sequence).

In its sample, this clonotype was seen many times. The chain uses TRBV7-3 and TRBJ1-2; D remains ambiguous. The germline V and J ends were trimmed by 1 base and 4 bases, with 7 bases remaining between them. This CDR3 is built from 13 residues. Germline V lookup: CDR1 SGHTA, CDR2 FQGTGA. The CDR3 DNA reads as TGTGCCAGCAGCTTAAATCCAGGCTATGGCTACACCTTC. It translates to CASSLNPGYGYTF.

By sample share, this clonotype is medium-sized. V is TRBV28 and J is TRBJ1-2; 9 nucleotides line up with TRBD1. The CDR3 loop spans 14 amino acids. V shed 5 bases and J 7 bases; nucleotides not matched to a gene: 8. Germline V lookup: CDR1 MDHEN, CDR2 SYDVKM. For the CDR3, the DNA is TGTGCCAGCAGTCCCGCCGGGACAGGGCTTGGCTACACCTTC. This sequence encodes CASSPAGTGLGYTF.

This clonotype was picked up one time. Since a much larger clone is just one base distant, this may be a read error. The CDR3 is CDSSDGGLGYEQYF. The CDR3 DNA sequence: TGTGACAGCAGTGATGGGGGACTCGGTTACGAGCAGTACTTC. This rearrangement joins TRBV6-1 to TRBJ2-7, with D maybe TRBD2 (6 bases). Germline values: CDR1 MNHNS, CDR2 SASEGT. The CDR3 loop spans 14 amino acids.

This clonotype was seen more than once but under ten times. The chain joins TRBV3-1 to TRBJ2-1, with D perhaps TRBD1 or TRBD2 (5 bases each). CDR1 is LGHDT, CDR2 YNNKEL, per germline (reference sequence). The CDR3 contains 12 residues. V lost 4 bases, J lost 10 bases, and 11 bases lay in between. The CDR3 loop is CASSPRDREQFF. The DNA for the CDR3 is TGTGCCAGCAGCCCACGGGACCGCGAGCAGTTCTTC.

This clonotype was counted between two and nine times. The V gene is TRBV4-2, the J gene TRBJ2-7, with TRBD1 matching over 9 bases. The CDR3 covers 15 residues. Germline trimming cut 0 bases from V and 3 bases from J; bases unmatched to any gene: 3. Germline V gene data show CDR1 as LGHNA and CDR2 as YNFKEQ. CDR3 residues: CASSQDPGQGYEQYF. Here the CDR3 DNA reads TGTGCCAGCAGCCAAGATCCGGGACAGGGCTACGAGCAGTACTTC.

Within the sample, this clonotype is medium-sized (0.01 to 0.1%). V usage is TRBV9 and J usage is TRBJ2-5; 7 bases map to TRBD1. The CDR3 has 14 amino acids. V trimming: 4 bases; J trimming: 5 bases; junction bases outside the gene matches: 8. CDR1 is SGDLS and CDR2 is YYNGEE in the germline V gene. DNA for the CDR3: TGTGCCAGCAGCCCTTGGGCCAGGGGGGAGACCCAGTACTTC. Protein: CASSPWARGETQYF. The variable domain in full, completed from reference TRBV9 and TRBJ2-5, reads DSGVTQTPKHLITATGQRVTLRCSPRSGDLSVYWYQQSLDQGLQFLIQYYNGEERAKGNILERFSAQQFPDLHSELNLSSLELGDSALYFCASSPWARGETQYFGPGTRLLVL.

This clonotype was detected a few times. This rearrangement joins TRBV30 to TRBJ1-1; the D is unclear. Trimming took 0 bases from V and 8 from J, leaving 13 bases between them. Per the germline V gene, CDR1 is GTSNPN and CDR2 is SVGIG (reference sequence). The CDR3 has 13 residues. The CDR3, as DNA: TGTGCCTGGAGTGTTGGGTTCGACTTAGAAGCTTTCTTT. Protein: CAWSVGFDLEAFF.

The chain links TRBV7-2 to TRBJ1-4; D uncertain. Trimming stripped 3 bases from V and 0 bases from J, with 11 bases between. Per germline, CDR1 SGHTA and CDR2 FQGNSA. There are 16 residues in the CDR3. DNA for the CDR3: TGTGCCAGCAGCTTTATCAGTGACGCAACTAATGAAAAACTGTTTTTT. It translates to CASSFISDATNEKLFF.

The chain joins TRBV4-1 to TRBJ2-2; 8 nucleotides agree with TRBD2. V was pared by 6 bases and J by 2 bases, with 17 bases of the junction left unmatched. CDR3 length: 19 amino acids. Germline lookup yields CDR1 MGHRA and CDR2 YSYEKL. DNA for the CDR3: TGCGCCAGCAGTTTTGGGCCAGCGGGAGATACTAGCAACACCGGGGAGCTGTTTTTT. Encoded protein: CASSFGPAGDTSNTGELFF.